The rows below give T cell receptor beta chains drawn from one sample of a study of TIL therapy for anti-PD-1-resistant metastatic lung cancer. Only in-frame clones appear in the TCRdb table, and some are missing; sequencing was by immunoSEQ multiplex PCR. The sample gives some 37,000 clones, 73% of which show up once; roughly 6.1% is in the top ten. Sample: blood, taken at baseline. These receptors were taken from a person aged 25-85 years with non-small cell lung cancer. The CDR3 runs from the conserved cysteine through the conserved F or W. The D gene is left open where the match is weak. Clone sizes are given selectively: once, few, many, or a class where the clone is expanded.

.,TRBJ2-1,TRBD2,15,TRBV13,CASSETSGGSPLQFF,TGTGCCAGCAGCGAAACTAGCGGGGGGTCTCCTCTCCAGTTCTTC
.,TRBJ1-5,.,15,TRBV5-5,CASSLIVGSNQPQHF,TGTGCCAGCAGCTTGATTGTGGGGAGCAATCAGCCCCAGCATTTT
.,TRBJ1-6,.,15,TRBV7-3,CASSRAGIPNSPLHF,TGTGCCAGCAGCCGAGCCGGGATACCAAATTCACCCCTCCACTTT
once,TRBJ2-5,.,16,TRBV15,CATSRNNRATQETQYF,TGTGCCACCAGCAGAAACAACAGGGCGACCCAAGAGACCCAGTACTTC
.,TRBJ1-1,TRBD1,17,TRBV11-1,CASSPRDRRVMNTEAFF,TGTGCCAGCAGCCCCCGGGACAGGAGGGTAATGAACACTGAAGCTTTCTTT
.,TRBJ1-1,.,13,TRBV5-6,CASVLFEGTEAFF,TGTGCCAGCGTGCTGTTTGAAGGCACTGAAGCTTTCTTT
.,TRBJ2-3,TRBD2,18,TRBV7-2,CASSRPQLTGGRADTQYF,TGTGCCAGCAGCCGACCCCAACTGACGGGGGGGCGCGCAGATACGCAGTATTTT
.,TRBJ1-4,TRBD1,13,TRBV28,CASLDRAGEKLFF,TGTGCCAGCTTAGACAGGGCGGGTGAAAAACTGTTTTTT
.,TRBJ2-7,TRBD1,16,TRBV28,CASTHPSGTGSYEQYF,TGTGCCAGCACCCACCCGTCCGGGACAGGATCCTACGAGCAGTACTTC
.,TRBJ1-2,.,14,TRBV6-1,CASSERRGSDGYTF,TGTGCCAGCAGTGAACGGAGGGGTTCGGATGGCTACACCTTC
.,TRBJ2-3,.,14,TRBV2,CASSWDWSTDTQYF,TGTGCCAGCAGTTGGGACTGGAGCACAGATACGCAGTATTTT
few,TRBJ1-4,.,13,TRBV5-6,CASSPTGGAKLFF,TGTGCCAGCAGCCCGACCGGGGGGGCAAAACTGTTTTTT
.,TRBJ2-6,.,17,TRBV5-1,CASSQGELGSGANVLTF,TGCGCCAGCAGCCAGGGAGAATTGGGCTCTGGGGCCAACGTCCTGACTTTC
.,TRBJ2-2,.,15,TRBV28,CASSLGGQNTGELFF,TGTGCCAGCAGTTTAGGCGGCCAGAACACCGGGGAGCTGTTTTTT
.,TRBJ1-2,TRBD1,13,TRBV28,CASMDRRYYGYTF,TGTGCCAGTATGGACAGGAGATACTATGGCTACACCTTC
.,TRBJ2-1,.,15,TRBV4-3,CASSQDGRPYNEQFF,TGCGCCAGCAGCCAAGATGGCAGGCCCTACAATGAGCAGTTCTTC
few,TRBJ1-1,.,14,TRBV5-1,CASRSGPVGTEAFF,TGCGCCAGCAGATCAGGGCCGGTTGGGACTGAAGCTTTCTTT
.,TRBJ1-3,.,16,TRBV30,CAWRDRGGISGNTIYF,TGTGCCTGGAGGGATCGGGGGGGCATCTCTGGAAACACCATATATTTT
.,TRBJ1-6,.,14,TRBV11-2,CASSLTTINSPLHF,TGTGCCAGCAGCTTAACTACTATCAATTCACCCCTCCACTTT
.,TRBJ2-3,.,13,TRBV15,CATSRAVGDTQYF,TGTGCCACCAGCAGAGCAGTTGGAGATACGCAGTATTTT
.,TRBJ1-2,TRBD1,15,TRBV6-1,CASSEAPGGVYGYTF,TGTGCCAGCAGTGAAGCGCCAGGGGGCGTCTATGGCTACACCTTC